The clone carrying this TCR beta chain was counted between two and nine times. The entry originates in a study of T cells in Graves' hyperthyroidism and ophthalmopathy. Amplified TCR beta CDR3 regions came from RNA transcripts. HTBI primers were the set used in a first-round RT-PCR of the TCR CDR3. TCRdb passed the multiplex PCR reads through MiXCR, listing each CDR3 protein once. The sample carries 600,000 to 700,000 distinct CDR3 sequences, 14% to 15% recorded once. Trimming took 1 base from V and 2 from J, leaving 14 bases between them. CDR3 length: 16 amino acids. Germline CDR1 reads PRHDT; CDR2 reads FYEKMQ (reference sequence).

The source material was blood. The chain combines TRBV13 with TRBJ2-5; D may be TRBD2 (5 bases). This TCR came from a woman aged 35 to 49 with Graves' ophthalmopathy. The CDR3 is CASSLAAYSAQETQYF. In DNA form, the CDR3 reads TGTGCCAGCAGCTTAGCAGCTTATAGCGCACAAGAGACCCAGTACTTC.